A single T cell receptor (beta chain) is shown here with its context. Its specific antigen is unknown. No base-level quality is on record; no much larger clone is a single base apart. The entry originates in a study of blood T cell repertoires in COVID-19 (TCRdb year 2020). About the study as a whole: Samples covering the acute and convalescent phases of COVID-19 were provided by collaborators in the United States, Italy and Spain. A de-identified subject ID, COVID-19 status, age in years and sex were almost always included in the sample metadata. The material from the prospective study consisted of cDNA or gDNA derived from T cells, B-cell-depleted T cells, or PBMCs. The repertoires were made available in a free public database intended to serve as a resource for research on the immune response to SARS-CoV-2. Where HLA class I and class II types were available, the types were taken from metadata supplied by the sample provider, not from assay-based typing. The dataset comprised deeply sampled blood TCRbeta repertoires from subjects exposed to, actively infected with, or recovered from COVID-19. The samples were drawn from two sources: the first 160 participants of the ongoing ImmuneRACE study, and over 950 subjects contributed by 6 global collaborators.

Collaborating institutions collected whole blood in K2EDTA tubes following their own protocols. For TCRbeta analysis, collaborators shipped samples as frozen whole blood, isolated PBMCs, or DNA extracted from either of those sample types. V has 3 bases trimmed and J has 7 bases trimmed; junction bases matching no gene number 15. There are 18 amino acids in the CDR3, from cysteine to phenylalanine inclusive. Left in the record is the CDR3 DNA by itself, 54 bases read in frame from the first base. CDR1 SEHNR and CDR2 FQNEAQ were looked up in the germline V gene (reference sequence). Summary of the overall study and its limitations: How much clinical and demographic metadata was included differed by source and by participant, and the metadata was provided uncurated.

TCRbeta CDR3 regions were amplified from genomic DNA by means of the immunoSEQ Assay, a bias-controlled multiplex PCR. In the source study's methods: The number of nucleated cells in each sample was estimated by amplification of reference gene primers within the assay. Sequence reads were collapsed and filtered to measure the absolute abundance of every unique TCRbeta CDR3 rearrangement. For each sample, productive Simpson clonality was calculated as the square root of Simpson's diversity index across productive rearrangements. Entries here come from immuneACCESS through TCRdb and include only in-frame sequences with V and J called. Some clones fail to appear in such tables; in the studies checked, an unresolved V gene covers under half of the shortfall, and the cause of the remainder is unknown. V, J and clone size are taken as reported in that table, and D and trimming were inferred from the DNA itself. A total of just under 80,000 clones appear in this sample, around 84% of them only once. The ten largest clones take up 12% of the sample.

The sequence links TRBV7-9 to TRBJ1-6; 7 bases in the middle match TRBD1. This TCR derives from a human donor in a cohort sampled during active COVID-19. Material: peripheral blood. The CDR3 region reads CASSFTPNRSGGNSPLHF. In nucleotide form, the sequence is TGTGCCAGCAGCTTCACCCCGAACCGCTCAGGGGGGAATTCACCCCTCCACTTT.